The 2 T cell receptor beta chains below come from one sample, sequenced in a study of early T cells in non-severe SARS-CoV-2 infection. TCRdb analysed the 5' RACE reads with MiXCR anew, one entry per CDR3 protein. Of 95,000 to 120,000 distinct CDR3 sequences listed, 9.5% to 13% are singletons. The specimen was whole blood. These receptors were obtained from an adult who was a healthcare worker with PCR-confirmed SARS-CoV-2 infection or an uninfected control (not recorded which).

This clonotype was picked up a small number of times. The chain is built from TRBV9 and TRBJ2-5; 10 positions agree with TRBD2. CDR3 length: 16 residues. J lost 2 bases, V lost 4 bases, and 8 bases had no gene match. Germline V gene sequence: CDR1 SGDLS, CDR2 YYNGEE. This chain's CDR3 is CASSPRLAGVQETQYF. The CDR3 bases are TGTGCCAGCAGCCCCCGGCTAGCGGGGGTACAAGAGACCCAGTACTTC. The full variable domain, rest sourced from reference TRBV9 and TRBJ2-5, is DSGVTQTPKHLITATGQRVTLRCSPRSGDLSVYWYQQSLDQGLQFLIQYYNGEERAKGNILERFSAQQFPDLHSELNLSSLELGDSALYFCASSPRLAGVQETQYFGPGTRLLVL.

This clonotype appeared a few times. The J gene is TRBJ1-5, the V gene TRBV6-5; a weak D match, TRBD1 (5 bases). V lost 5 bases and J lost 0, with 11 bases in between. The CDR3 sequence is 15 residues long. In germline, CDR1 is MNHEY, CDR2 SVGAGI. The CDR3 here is CASSRGYNSNQPQHF. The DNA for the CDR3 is TGTGCCAGCAGTAGGGGATACAATAGCAATCAGCCCCAGCATTTT.